This T cell receptor beta chain was sequenced in a study of blood T cell repertoires in COVID-19. Across the study: The origin of the acute and convalescent COVID-19 samples was the United States, Italy and Spain. The cDNA or gDNA used as material had been derived from T cells, B-cell-depleted T cells, or PBMCs.

As handled by the study authors: Estimation of nucleated cell counts relied on the amplification of reference gene primers. The method was immunoSEQ multiplex PCR; TCRdb's version includes in-frame clones alone and lacks a portion of them. The D gene and trimming were derived from the DNA, and the V and J assignments and clone size from that table. Of 250,000 to 300,000 clones listed, 85% to 90% are singletons. CDR1 and CDR2 from the germline V gene are MNHEY and SVGAGI. Trimming stripped 4 bases from V and 6 bases from J, with 7 bases between. The length of the CDR3 is 12 residues. The receptor's source is a woman in her thirties or forties who had recovered from COVID-19. The chain combines TRBV6-5 with TRBJ2-1; no clear D. Sequencing was performed on peripheral blood. The chain's CDR3 is CASSFPGNEQFF. The CDR3 region has the DNA TGTGCCAGCAGTTTCCCAGGCAATGAGCAGTTCTTC.